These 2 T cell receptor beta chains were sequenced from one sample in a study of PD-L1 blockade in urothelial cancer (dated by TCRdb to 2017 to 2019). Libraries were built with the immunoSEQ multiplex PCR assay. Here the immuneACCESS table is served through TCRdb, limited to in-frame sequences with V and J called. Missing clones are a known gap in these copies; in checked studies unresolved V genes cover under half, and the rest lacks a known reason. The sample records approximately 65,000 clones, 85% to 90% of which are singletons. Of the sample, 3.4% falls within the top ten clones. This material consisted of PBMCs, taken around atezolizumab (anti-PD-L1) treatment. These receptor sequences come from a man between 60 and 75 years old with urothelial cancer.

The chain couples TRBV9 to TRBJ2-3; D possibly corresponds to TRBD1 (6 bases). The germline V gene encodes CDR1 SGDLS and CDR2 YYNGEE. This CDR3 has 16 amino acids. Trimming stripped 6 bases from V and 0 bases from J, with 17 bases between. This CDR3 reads CASNSLLGASTDTQYF. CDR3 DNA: TGTGCCAGCAACTCCCTCCTGGGGGCTAGCACAGATACGCAGTATTTT. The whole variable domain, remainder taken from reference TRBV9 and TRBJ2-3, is DSGVTQTPKHLITATGQRVTLRCSPRSGDLSVYWYQQSLDQGLQFLIQYYNGEERAKGNILERFSAQQFPDLHSELNLSSLELGDSALYFCASNSLLGASTDTQYFGPGTRLTVL.

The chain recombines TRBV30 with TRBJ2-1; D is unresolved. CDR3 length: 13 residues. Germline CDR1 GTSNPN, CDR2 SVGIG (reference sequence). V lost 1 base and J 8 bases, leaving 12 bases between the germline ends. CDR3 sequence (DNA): TGTGCCTGGAGTGAAGGAGCGATGCATGAGCAGTTCTTC. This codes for CAWSEGAMHEQFF.